The clone carrying this T cell receptor beta chain has a handful of counts. Together with thyroid ultrasound, orbital computed tomography, serum thyroxine and TRAb, clinical symptoms were used for diagnoses. The blood sample predates any ophthalmopathy symptoms, coming from first hyperthyroidism diagnosis. Fresh peripheral blood, around 10 ml, yielded the PBMCs. This CDR3 comprises 14 residues. With 8 bases clipped from V and 5 bases from J, the junction kept 6 bases outside the gene matches. Germline CDR1 and CDR2: KGHDR and SFDVKD. Amplification of TCR beta CDR3 regions used RNA as the template. The HTBI primer set served for first-round RT-PCR of the TCR CDR3. One entry per CDR3 protein, called by TCRdb with MiXCR from the multiplex PCR reads. The table has 250,000 to 300,000 distinct CDR3 sequences, 13% seen once. This entry belongs to a study of T cells in Graves' hyperthyroidism and ophthalmopathy.

This TCR was sampled from a young woman with Graves' hyperthyroidism that later progressed to Graves' ophthalmopathy. The specimen sequenced was blood. This sequence joins TRBV24-1 and TRBJ2-2; 8 bases align to TRBD1. The CDR3 coding sequence is TGTGCCACCACCTCCAGGACAGGGACCGGGGAGCTGTTTTTT. This codes for CATTSRTGTGELFF.